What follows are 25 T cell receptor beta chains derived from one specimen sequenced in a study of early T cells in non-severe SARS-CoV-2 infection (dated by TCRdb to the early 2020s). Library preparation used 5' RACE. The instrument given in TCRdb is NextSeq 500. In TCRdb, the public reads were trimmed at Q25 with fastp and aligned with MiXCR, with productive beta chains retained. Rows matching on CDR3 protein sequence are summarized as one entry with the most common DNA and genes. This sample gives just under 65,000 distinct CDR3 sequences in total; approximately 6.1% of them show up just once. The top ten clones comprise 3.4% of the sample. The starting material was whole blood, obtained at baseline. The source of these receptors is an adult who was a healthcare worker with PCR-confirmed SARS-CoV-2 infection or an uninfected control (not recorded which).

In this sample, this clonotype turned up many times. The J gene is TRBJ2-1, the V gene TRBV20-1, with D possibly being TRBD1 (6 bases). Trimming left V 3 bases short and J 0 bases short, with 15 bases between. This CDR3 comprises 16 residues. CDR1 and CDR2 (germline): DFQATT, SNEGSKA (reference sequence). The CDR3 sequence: CSASPPRGPSYNEQFF. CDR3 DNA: TGCAGTGCTAGCCCCCCCAGGGGACCCTCCTACAATGAGCAGTTCTTC.

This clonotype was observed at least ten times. CDR3 sequence: CASSRSTANTEAFF. CDR3 coding DNA: TGTGCCAGCAGCCGCTCGACAGCGAACACTGAAGCTTTCTTT. This chain uses TRBV5-4 with TRBJ1-1; tentative D call: TRBD1 (5 bases). Between the trimmed V and J ends, which lost 4 bases and 1 base, there was a span of 11 bases. This CDR3 has 14 amino acids. Germline V lookup: CDR1 SGHNT, CDR2 YYREEE (reference sequence). Full variable domain (outside the CDR3, taken from reference TRBV5-4 and TRBJ1-1): ETGVTQSPTHLIKTRGQQVTLRCSSQSGHNTVSWYQQALGQGPQFIFQYYREEENGRGNFPPRFSGLQFPNYSSELNVNALELDDSALYLCASSRSTANTEAFFGQGTRLTVV.

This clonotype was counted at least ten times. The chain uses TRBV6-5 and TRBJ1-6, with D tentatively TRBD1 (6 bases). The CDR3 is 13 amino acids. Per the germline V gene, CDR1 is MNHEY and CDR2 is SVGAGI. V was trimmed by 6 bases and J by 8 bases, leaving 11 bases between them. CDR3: CASSTGFDSPLHF. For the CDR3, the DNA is TGTGCCAGCAGCACAGGGTTCGATTCACCCCTCCACTTT.

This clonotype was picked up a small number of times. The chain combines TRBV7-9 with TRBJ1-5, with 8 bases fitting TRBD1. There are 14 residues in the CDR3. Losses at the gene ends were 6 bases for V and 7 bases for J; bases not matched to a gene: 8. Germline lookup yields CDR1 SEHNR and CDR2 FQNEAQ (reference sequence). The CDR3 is CASSQDRAGQPQHF. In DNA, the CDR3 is TGTGCCAGCAGTCAGGACAGGGCGGGCCAGCCCCAGCATTTT.

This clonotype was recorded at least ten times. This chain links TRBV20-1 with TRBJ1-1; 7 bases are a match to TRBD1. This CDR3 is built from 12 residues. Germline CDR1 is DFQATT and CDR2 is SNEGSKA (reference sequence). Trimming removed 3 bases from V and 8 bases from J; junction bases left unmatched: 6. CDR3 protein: CSASPQGREAFF. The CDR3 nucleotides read TGCAGTGCTAGTCCACAGGGGAGGGAAGCTTTCTTT.

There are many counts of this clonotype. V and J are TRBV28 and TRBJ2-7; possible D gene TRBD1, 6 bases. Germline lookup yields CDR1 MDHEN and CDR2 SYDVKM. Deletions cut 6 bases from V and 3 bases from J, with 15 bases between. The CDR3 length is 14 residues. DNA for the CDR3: TGTGCCAGCAGACCAAGGACAGCAAACTACGAGCAGTACTTC. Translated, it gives CASRPRTANYEQYF.

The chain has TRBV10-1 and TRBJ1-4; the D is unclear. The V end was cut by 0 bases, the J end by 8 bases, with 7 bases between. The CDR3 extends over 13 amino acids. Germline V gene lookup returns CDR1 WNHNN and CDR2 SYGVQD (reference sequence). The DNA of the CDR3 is TGCGCCAGCAGTGAGTCGGCGGGGGAAAAACTGTTTTTT. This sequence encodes CASSESAGEKLFF.

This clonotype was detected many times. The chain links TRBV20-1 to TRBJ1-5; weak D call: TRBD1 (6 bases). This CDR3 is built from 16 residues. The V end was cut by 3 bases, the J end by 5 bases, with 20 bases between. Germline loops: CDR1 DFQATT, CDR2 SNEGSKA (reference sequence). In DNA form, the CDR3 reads TGCAGTGCTAGGGACCTACGGGGGGCTCGGGATCAGCCCCAGCATTTT. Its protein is CSARDLRGARDQPQHF.

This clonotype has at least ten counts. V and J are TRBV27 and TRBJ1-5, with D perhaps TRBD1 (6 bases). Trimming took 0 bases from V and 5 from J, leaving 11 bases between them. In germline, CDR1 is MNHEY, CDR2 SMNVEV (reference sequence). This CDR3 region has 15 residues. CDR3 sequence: CASSLSQGLHQPQHF. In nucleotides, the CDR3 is TGTGCCAGCAGTTTATCCCAGGGGTTACATCAGCCCCAGCATTTT.

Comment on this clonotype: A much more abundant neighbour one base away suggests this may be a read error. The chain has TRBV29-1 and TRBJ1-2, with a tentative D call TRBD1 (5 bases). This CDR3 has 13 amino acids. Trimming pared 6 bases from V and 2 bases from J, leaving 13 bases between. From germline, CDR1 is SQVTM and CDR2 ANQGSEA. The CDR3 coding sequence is TGCAGCGTGCGGACAAGGGGCAACTATGGCTACACCTTC. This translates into CSVRTRGNYGYTF.

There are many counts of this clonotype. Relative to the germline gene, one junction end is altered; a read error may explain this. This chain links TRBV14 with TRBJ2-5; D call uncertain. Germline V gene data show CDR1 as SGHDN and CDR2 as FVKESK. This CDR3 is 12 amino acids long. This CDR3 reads CASSQEYNRVCF. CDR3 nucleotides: TGTGCCAGCAGCCAAGAATATAACCGGGTTTGCTTC.

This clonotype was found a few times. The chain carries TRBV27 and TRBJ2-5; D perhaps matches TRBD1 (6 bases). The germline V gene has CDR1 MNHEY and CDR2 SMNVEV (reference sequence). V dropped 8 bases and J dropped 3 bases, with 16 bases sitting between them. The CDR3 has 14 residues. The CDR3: CASGPSRGEETQYF. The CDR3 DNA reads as TGTGCCAGCGGTCCGTCCAGGGGTGAAGAGACCCAGTACTTC.

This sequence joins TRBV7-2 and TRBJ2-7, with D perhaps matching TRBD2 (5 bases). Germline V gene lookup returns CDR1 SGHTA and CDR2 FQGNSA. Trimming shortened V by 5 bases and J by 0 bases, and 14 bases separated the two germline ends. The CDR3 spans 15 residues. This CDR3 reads CASSPLVGSSYEQYF. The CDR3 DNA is TGTGCCAGCAGCCCCCTTGTGGGGAGCTCCTACGAGCAGTACTTC.

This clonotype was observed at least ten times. CDR3 DNA sequence: TGTGCCAGCAGTGAAGCTAGGGGGGAGTGGGTGACCCAGTACTTC. This gives the protein CASSEARGEWVTQYF. This sequence joins TRBV6-1 and TRBJ2-5; D tentatively fits TRBD1 or TRBD2 (6 bases each). The CDR3 contains 15 residues. Trimming took off 0 bases at V and 7 bases at J, with 15 bases between the two ends. CDR1 is MNHNS, CDR2 SASEGT, per germline.

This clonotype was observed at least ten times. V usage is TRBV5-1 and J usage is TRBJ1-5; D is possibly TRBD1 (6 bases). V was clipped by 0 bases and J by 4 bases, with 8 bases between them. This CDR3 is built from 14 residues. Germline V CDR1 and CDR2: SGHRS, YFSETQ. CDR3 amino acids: CASSLDQGNQPQHF. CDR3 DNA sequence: TGCGCCAGCAGCTTGGACCAGGGGAATCAGCCCCAGCATTTT.

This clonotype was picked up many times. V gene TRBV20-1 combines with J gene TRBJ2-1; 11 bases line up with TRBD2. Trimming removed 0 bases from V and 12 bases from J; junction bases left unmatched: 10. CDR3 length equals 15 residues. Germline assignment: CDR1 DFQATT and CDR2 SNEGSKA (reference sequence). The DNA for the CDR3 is TGCAGTGCTAGAGATCAAGTGACTAGCGGGATGTGGCAGTTCTTC. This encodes CSARDQVTSGMWQFF.

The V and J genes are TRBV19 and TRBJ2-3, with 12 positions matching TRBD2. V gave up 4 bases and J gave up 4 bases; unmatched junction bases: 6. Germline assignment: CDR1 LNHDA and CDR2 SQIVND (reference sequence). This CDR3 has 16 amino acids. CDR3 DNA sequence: TGTGCCAGTAGTAGATTACTAGCGGGAGGAGCAGATACGCAGTATTTT. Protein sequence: CASSRLLAGGADTQYF.

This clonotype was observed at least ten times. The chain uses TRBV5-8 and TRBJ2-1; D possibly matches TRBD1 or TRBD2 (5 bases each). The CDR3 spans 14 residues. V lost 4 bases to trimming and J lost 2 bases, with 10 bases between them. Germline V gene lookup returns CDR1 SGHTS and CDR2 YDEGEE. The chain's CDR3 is CASSLRGAYNEQFF. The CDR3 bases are TGTGCCAGCAGCCTAAGGGGAGCCTACAATGAGCAGTTCTTC.

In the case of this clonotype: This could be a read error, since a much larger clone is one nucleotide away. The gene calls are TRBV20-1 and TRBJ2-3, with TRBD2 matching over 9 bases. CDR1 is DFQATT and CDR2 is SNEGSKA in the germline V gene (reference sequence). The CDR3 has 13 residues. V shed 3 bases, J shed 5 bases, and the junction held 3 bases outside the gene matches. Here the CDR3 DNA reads TGCAGTGCTAGCGATAGCGGGAGAGATACGCAGTATTTT. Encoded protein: CSASDSGRDTQYF.

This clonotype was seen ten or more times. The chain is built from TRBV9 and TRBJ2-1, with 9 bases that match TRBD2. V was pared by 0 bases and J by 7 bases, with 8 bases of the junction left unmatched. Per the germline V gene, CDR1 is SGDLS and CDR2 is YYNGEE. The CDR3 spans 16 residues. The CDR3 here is CASSVVSGRVGNEQFF. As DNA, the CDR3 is TGTGCCAGCAGCGTAGTTAGCGGGAGAGTGGGGAATGAGCAGTTCTTC.

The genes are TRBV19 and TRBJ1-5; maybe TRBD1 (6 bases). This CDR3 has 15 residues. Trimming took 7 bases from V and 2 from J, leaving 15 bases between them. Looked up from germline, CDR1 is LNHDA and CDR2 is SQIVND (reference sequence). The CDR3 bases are TGTGCCAGTACCGCCAGGGGATTCGGCAATCAGCCCCAGCATTTT. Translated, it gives CASTARGFGNQPQHF.

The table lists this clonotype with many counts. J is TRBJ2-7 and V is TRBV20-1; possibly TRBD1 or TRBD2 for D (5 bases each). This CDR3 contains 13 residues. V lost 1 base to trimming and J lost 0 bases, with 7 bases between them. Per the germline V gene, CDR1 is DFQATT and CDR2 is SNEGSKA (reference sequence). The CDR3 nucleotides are TGCAGTGCTAGAGGGGACGACTCCTACGAGCAGTACTTC. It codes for CSARGDDSYEQYF.

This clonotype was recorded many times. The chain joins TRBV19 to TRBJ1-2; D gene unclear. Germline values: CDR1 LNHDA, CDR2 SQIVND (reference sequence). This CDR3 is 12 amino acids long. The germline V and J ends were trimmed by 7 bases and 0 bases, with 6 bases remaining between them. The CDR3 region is CASTRTNYGYTF. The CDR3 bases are TGTGCCAGTACACGGACTAACTATGGCTACACCTTC.

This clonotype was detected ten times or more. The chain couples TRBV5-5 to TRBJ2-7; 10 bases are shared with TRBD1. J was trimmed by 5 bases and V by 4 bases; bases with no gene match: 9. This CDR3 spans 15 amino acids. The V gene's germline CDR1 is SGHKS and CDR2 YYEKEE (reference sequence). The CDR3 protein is CASSLTGTGAHEQYF. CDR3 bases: TGTGCCAGCAGCCTAACCGGGACAGGGGCCCACGAGCAGTACTTC.

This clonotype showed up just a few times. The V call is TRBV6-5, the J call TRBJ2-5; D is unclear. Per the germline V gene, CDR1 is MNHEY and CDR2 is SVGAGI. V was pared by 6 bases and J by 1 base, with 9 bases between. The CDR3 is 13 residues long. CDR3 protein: CASRPLGQETQYF. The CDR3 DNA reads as TGTGCCAGCAGACCCCTGGGCCAAGAGACCCAGTACTTC.